One sample yielded the 24 T cell receptor beta chains listed below, sequenced in a study of early T cells in non-severe SARS-CoV-2 infection. MiXCR was run by TCRdb on the 5' RACE reads, yielding one entry per CDR3 protein. The table includes 70,000 or so distinct CDR3 sequences, approximately 15% detected once. The material sequenced was whole blood. Source of these receptors: an adult who was a healthcare worker with PCR-confirmed SARS-CoV-2 infection or an uninfected control (not recorded which).

Only a few counts were recorded for this clonotype. The J gene is TRBJ2-1, the V gene TRBV20-1; D might be TRBD2 (6 bases). Trimming took off 6 bases at V and 5 bases at J, with 23 bases between the two ends. The V gene's germline CDR1 is DFQATT and CDR2 SNEGSKA (reference sequence). The CDR3 contains 16 residues. The CDR3, as DNA: TGCAGTGCCCGGGACTTTTACGGGAACGATCACAATGAGCAGTTCTTC. Translated: CSARDFYGNDHNEQFF.

The gene calls are TRBV5-6 and TRBJ1-6; D gene uncertain. V was trimmed by 0 bases and J by 10 bases, leaving 8 bases between them. The germline CDR1 and CDR2 sequences are SGHDT and YYEEEE. The CDR3 extends over 13 amino acids. The CDR3 sequence: CASSLGRESPLHF. Here the CDR3 DNA reads TGTGCCAGCAGCTTGGGGAGGGAATCACCCCTCCACTTT.

The table lists this clonotype with many counts. This chain joins TRBV12-3 or TRBV12-4 and TRBJ2-7; possibly TRBD1 or TRBD2 for D (5 bases each). This CDR3 is built from 14 residues. Trimming left V 5 bases short and J 3 bases short, with 14 bases between. CDR3 coding DNA: TGTGCCAGCAGTATGAACATGGGGGTCTACGAGCAGTACTTC. Protein sequence: CASSMNMGVYEQYF.

This clonotype was seen at least ten times. The genes are TRBV6-5 and TRBJ1-6; D call uncertain. Looked up from germline, CDR1 is MNHEY and CDR2 is SVGAGI. The CDR3 is 14 amino acids. V was shortened by 2 bases and J by 5 bases, with 7 bases between the two germline ends. CDR3 amino acids: CASSYTGNNSPLHF. The CDR3 bases are TGTGCCAGCAGTTACACGGGCAATAATTCACCCCTCCACTTT.

This clonotype was detected only a few times. The chain carries TRBV29-1 and TRBJ2-3; a weak D match, TRBD1 (5 bases). The V and J ends lost 6 bases and 6 bases respectively, with 10 bases between them. This CDR3 is 11 amino acids long. Germline CDR1 SQVTM, CDR2 ANQGSEA. DNA of the CDR3: TGCAGCGTGCCCAGGGTTGATACGCAGTATTTT. Protein sequence: CSVPRVDTQYF.

This clonotype occurred many times. This chain links TRBV7-2 with TRBJ2-5, with 8 bases lining up with TRBD2. This CDR3 comprises 11 residues. Germline CDR1 and CDR2: SGHTA and FQGNSA. The junction had 0 bases not matched to a gene; V was cut back by 5 bases and J by 7 bases. The CDR3 protein is CASSSGGTQYF. Here the CDR3 DNA reads TGTGCCAGCAGCAGCGGGGGGACCCAGTACTTC.

This clonotype was seen only a few times. The chain recombines TRBV20-1 with TRBJ2-4, with D possibly being TRBD1 (6 bases). This CDR3 has 13 residues. Germline values: CDR1 DFQATT, CDR2 SNEGSKA (reference sequence). Trimming removed 2 bases from V and 8 bases from J, with 13 bases in between. CDR3 coding DNA: TGCAGTGCTAGACCCAAGGACAGTCACATTCAGTACTTC. This encodes CSARPKDSHIQYF.

This clonotype was detected a few times. The chain employs TRBV5-1 and TRBJ2-7, with 7 bases fitting TRBD1. This CDR3 comprises 15 residues. Per germline, CDR1 SGHRS and CDR2 YFSETQ. V shed 4 bases, J shed 2 bases, and the junction held 9 bases outside the gene matches. CDR3 sequence reads: CASSPQQGLTYEQYF. The CDR3 coding sequence is TGCGCCAGCAGCCCCCAACAGGGGCTGACCTACGAGCAGTACTTC.

This clonotype was seen at least ten times. The genes are TRBV28 and TRBJ1-2; 7 bases fit TRBD1. The CDR3 runs 13 residues. Germline V CDR1 and CDR2: MDHEN, SYDVKM. V lost 6 bases to trimming and J lost 4 bases; unmatched junction nucleotides: 5. The CDR3 reads CASRTGITYGYTF. DNA of the CDR3: TGTGCCAGCAGGACAGGGATTACCTATGGCTACACCTTC.

This clonotype has only a few counts. The chain uses TRBV11-3 and TRBJ2-1, with TRBD2 as a possible D gene (5 bases). The CDR3 runs 17 residues. The germline V gene has CDR1 SGHNT and CDR2 YENEEA. Trimming cost V 5 bases and J 0 bases, with 17 bases left between them. CDR3 loop: CASSGKGLQSSYNEQFF. The CDR3 bases are TGTGCCAGCAGCGGTAAAGGACTGCAAAGCTCCTACAATGAGCAGTTCTTC.

The chain carries TRBV20-1 and TRBJ2-7; D might be TRBD1 (6 bases). This CDR3 is built from 15 residues. Germline V gives CDR1 DFQATT, CDR2 SNEGSKA (reference sequence). V was cut by 3 bases and J by 6 bases, with 21 bases left in between. CDR3 residues: CSASDARQAPAEQYF. CDR3 coding DNA: TGCAGTGCTAGCGACGCGAGACAGGCTCCCGCCGAGCAGTACTTC.

Many counts were recorded for this clonotype. The chain is built from TRBV18 and TRBJ1-1, with D unclear. Between the trimmed V and J ends, which lost 0 bases and 6 bases, there was a span of 11 bases. The CDR3 is made up of 14 amino acids. Germline assignment: CDR1 KGHSH and CDR2 LQKENI. DNA of the CDR3: TGTGCCAGCTCACCACCGAAACAGACCCCTGAAGCTTTCTTT. Its protein product is CASSPPKQTPEAFF.

V is TRBV5-1 and J is TRBJ2-3, with a weak D call TRBD2 (6 bases). CDR1 and CDR2 from the germline V gene are SGHRS and YFSETQ. V lost 0 bases and J 4 bases, leaving 9 bases between the germline ends. The CDR3 is 14 residues long. This CDR3 is CASSLAWEADTQYF. DNA for the CDR3: TGCGCCAGCAGCTTGGCCTGGGAGGCAGATACGCAGTATTTT.

This clonotype occurred many times. The chain has TRBV19 and TRBJ1-5; no reliable D call. This CDR3 contains 14 residues. Between the trimmed V and J ends, which lost 6 bases and 3 bases, there was a span of 12 bases. CDR1 and CDR2 from the germline V gene are LNHDA and SQIVND (reference sequence). The CDR3 here is CASSPMTHNQPQHF. Written as DNA, the CDR3 is TGTGCCAGTAGCCCCATGACCCACAATCAGCCCCAGCATTTT.

In this sample, this clonotype turned up a few times. V gene TRBV9 combines with J gene TRBJ1-6; a possible D gene is TRBD1 (5 bases). This CDR3 contains 16 residues. Trimming took 3 bases from V and 7 from J, leaving 17 bases between them. Germline V gene lookup returns CDR1 SGDLS and CDR2 YYNGEE. CDR3 amino acids: CASSAGTGASNSPLHF. The CDR3 DNA is TGTGCCAGCAGCGCCGGGACGGGCGCAAGCAATTCACCCCTCCACTTT.

This clonotype has a handful of counts. V and J are TRBV4-1 and TRBJ2-5; the match to TRBD2 covers 12 bases. V gave up 0 bases and J gave up 1 base; unmatched junction bases: 15. CDR3 length equals 21 residues. Germline CDR1 MGHRA, CDR2 YSYEKL. The CDR3 here is CASSQDSSVGLAGGIQETQYF. The CDR3 DNA is TGCGCCAGCAGCCAAGATTCGAGCGTTGGGCTAGCGGGGGGGATCCAAGAGACCCAGTACTTC.

This clonotype was seen many times. The rearrangement joins TRBV6-2 or TRBV6-3 to TRBJ2-3; 8 nucleotides agree with TRBD2. Germline V gene lookup returns CDR1 MNHEY and CDR2 SVGEGT. V shed 5 bases, J shed 4 bases, and the junction held 8 bases outside the gene matches. The CDR3 sequence is 15 residues long. CDR3 sequence (DNA): TGTGCCAGCAGTCCACAGCGGGGGACCCCAGATACGCAGTATTTT. Its protein product is CASSPQRGTPDTQYF.

At least ten counts were recorded for this clonotype. The rearrangement joins TRBV5-1 to TRBJ2-7; 7 bases map to TRBD2. The V segment lost 3 bases and the J segment 4 bases; nucleotides outside the gene matches: 7. CDR3 size: 14 residues. Germline V gene data show CDR1 as SGHRS and CDR2 as YFSETQ. The CDR3 DNA is TGCGCCAGCAGCTCGTGGAGCGGGGTTTACGAGCAGTACTTC. Translating it yields CASSSWSGVYEQYF.

The chain joins TRBV10-3 to TRBJ2-7; either TRBD1 or TRBD2 may fit D (6 bases each). Deletions cut 11 bases from V and 3 bases from J, with 17 bases between. Germline CDR1 ENHRY, CDR2 SYGVKD. The CDR3 is made up of 13 amino acids. The CDR3 DNA sequence: TGTGCCTCCAGCGGGCAGGGGATCTACGAGCAGTACTTC. Translated, it gives CASSGQGIYEQYF.

This clonotype was recorded a few times. The chain employs TRBV11-2 and TRBJ2-7, with 10 bases that match TRBD1. J lost 5 bases, V lost 3 bases, and 7 bases had no gene match. This CDR3 comprises 15 residues. Germline assignment: CDR1 SGHAT and CDR2 FQNNGV. CDR3 nucleotides: TGTGCCAGCAGCTTTGACGGGACAGGGGATGACGAGCAGTACTTC. This codes for CASSFDGTGDDEQYF. The whole variable domain, remainder taken from reference TRBV11-2 and TRBJ2-7, is EAGVAQSPRYKIIEKRQSVAFWCNPISGHATLYWYQQILGQGPKLLIQFQNNGVVDDSQLPKDRFSAERLKGVDSTLKIQPAKLEDSAVYLCASSFDGTGDDEQYFGPGTRLTVT.

This clonotype was recorded at least ten times. This chain links TRBV20-1 with TRBJ2-3; 9 bases line up with TRBD2. With V trimmed by 4 bases and J by 0 bases, 2 bases remained unmatched. CDR3 length: 14 residues. Germline lookup yields CDR1 DFQATT and CDR2 SNEGSKA (reference sequence). This chain's CDR3 is CSAIAGASTDTQYF. The CDR3 DNA sequence: TGCAGTGCTATAGCGGGGGCCAGCACAGATACGCAGTATTTT.

CDR3 loop: CASSLWGGRMNTEAFF. CDR3 nucleotides: TGTGCCAGCAGCTTATGGGGAGGACGTATGAACACTGAAGCTTTCTTT. The chain carries TRBV11-2 and TRBJ1-1; no clear D. Germline CDR1 SGHAT, CDR2 FQNNGV. With 2 bases removed from V and 0 bases from J, the gap between germline ends came to 13 bases. This CDR3 has 16 amino acids.

This clonotype was recorded a few times. The chain carries TRBV7-9 and TRBJ1-1; D gene uncertain. Germline CDR1 and CDR2: SEHNR and FQNEAQ (reference sequence). This CDR3 contains 17 residues. V lost 2 bases and J 0 bases, leaving 16 bases between the germline ends. CDR3 protein: CASSLSGLPRMNTEAFF. The CDR3 bases are TGTGCCAGCAGCTTATCGGGGTTACCGCGTATGAACACTGAAGCTTTCTTT.

This clonotype has ten or more counts. The chain couples TRBV28 to TRBJ2-1; D is unresolved. Per germline, CDR1 MDHEN and CDR2 SYDVKM. V lost 7 bases and J lost 7, with 11 bases in between. The CDR3 runs 12 residues. CDR3 residues: CASKARVNEQFF. Written as DNA, the CDR3 is TGTGCCAGCAAGGCCAGAGTTAATGAGCAGTTCTTC.